One sample yielded the 31 T cell receptor beta chains listed below, sequenced in a study of cytomegalovirus exposure and HLA in healthy donors. Primers: 60 Vbeta forward and 13 Jbeta reverse. Data came from immunoSEQ multiplex PCR; TCRdb stores just in-frame clones and leaves some out. The profile shows hundreds of thousands of clones, approximately 80% of them singletons. Sequenced input: PBMCs. These receptors were taken from a girl aged 2-10 years in good health and CMV-seronegative.

The V call is TRBV7-9, the J call TRBJ1-6; D remains ambiguous. The germline CDR1 and CDR2 sequences are SEHNR and FQNEAQ (reference sequence). The CDR3 has 13 residues. Trimming took 1 base from V and 10 from J, leaving 8 bases between them. CDR3 in DNA: TGTGCCAGCAGCTTAGACGGGAGCTCACCCCTCCACTTT. This translates into CASSLDGSSPLHF.

This clone was observed a handful of times. The chain carries TRBV11-2 and TRBJ2-7, with a tentative D call TRBD1 (6 bases). Trimming left V 0 bases short and J 4 bases short, with 7 bases between. The length of the CDR3 is 13 residues. Per the germline V gene, CDR1 is SGHAT and CDR2 is FQNNGV. The DNA for the CDR3 is TGTGCCAGCAGCTTAGAAACAGGGTACGAGCAGTACTTC. The encoded protein is CASSLETGYEQYF.

The J gene is TRBJ2-3, the V gene TRBV6-4; TRBD2 matches 7 bases. The CDR3 loop spans 15 amino acids. Germline V lookup: CDR1 MRHNA, CDR2 SNTAGT. Trimming at V came to 5 bases and at J to 6 bases, leaving 11 bases not matched to a gene. As DNA, the CDR3 is TGTGCCAGCAGTAGGGCTAGCGGCCGTGGGGATACGCAGTATTTT. This encodes CASSRASGRGDTQYF.

The chain uses TRBV12-5 and TRBJ1-2, with D maybe TRBD1 (6 bases). In germline, CDR1 is LGHNT, CDR2 FRNRAP. The V end was cut by 6 bases, the J end by 4 bases, with 12 bases between. The CDR3 has 13 amino acids. This CDR3 reads CASGRTGFYGYTF. CDR3 DNA sequence: TGTGCTAGTGGACGAACAGGGTTCTATGGCTACACCTTC.

The chain uses TRBV29-1 and TRBJ1-1, with D maybe TRBD1 (6 bases). The CDR3 spans 14 residues. V dropped 6 bases and J dropped 0 bases, with 14 bases sitting between them. CDR1 SQVTM and CDR2 ANQGSEA come from the germline V gene. CDR3 in amino acids: CSVATGPMNTEAFF. The DNA for the CDR3 is TGCAGCGTGGCAACAGGGCCGATGAACACTGAAGCTTTCTTT.

The chain uses TRBV5-1 and TRBJ1-2, with 10 bases lining up with TRBD1. There are 15 residues in the CDR3. The germline CDR1 and CDR2 sequences are SGHRS and YFSETQ. The ends lost 2 bases at V and 6 bases at J; junction bases unmatched: 7. CDR3 sequence: CASSFTAGTGDGYTF. The CDR3 DNA reads TGCGCCAGCAGCTTTACCGCCGGGACAGGGGATGGCTACACCTTC.

The chain recombines TRBV5-1 with TRBJ1-2; D not certain. Germline CDR1 SGHRS, CDR2 YFSETQ. The V end lost 0 bases, the J end lost 4 bases, and 16 bases lay between the germline ends. This CDR3 has 16 amino acids. CDR3 region: CASSLGRPGVVYGYTF. CDR3 DNA sequence: TGCGCCAGCAGCTTGGGCAGACCCGGGGTGGTCTATGGCTACACCTTC.

V is TRBV18 and J is TRBJ1-1; D is unresolved. There are 14 residues in the CDR3. Germline-derived CDR1 and CDR2 are KGHSH and LQKENI. V was cut by 7 bases and J by 0 bases, with 12 bases left in between. Here the CDR3 DNA reads TGTGCCAGCTTCGGGTCACTCATGAACACTGAAGCTTTCTTT. Translated: CASFGSLMNTEAFF.

This clone was counted a few times. V and J are TRBV19 and TRBJ1-1; TRBD1 might be the D (6 bases). CDR3 length equals 13 residues. V lost 6 bases to trimming and J lost 5 bases, with 13 bases between them. The germline CDR1 and CDR2 sequences are LNHDA and SQIVND (reference sequence). This chain's CDR3 is CASSYGGRTEAFF. CDR3 nucleotide sequence: TGTGCCAGTAGCTACGGGGGGCGGACTGAAGCTTTCTTT.

The chain uses TRBV5-1 and TRBJ2-7; D unclear. The germline gives CDR1 SGHRS, CDR2 YFSETQ. The CDR3 sequence is 20 residues long. Trimming cost V 0 bases and J 3 bases, with 28 bases left between them. The CDR3 sequence is CASSLDFEVRIGGVNYEQYF. The CDR3, as DNA: TGCGCCAGCAGCTTGGATTTTGAGGTTAGAATTGGCGGCGTGAACTACGAGCAGTACTTC.

This clone has only one observation. The chain links TRBV5-4 to TRBJ1-2; 8 bases are a match to TRBD1. Trimming at V came to 1 base and at J to 5 bases, leaving 10 bases not matched to a gene. Germline V gives CDR1 SGHNT, CDR2 YYREEE (reference sequence). The CDR3 loop spans 16 amino acids. The CDR3 sequence: CASSLPGQGRRYGYTF. In DNA, the CDR3 is TGTGCCAGCAGCTTGCCTGGACAGGGAAGGAGGTATGGCTACACCTTC.

The chain is built from TRBV6-5 and TRBJ2-5; D unclear. Per germline, CDR1 MNHEY and CDR2 SVGAGI. The ends were cut back, 11 bases at V and 5 bases at J, with 12 bases in the middle. The CDR3 consists of 11 residues. The CDR3 sequence is CAVFYGETQYF. The CDR3 coding sequence is TGTGCCGTGTTCTACGGGGAGACCCAGTACTTC.

This chain links TRBV2 with TRBJ2-1; 9 bases are a match to TRBD2. CDR1 is SNHLY and CDR2 is FYNNEI in the germline V gene. The CDR3 is 20 residues long. V was clipped by 8 bases and J by 6 bases; unmatched bases: 26. This CDR3 is CASDPAWGLADPVGFNEQFF. The CDR3 nucleotides read TGTGCCAGCGACCCCGCCTGGGGACTAGCCGACCCCGTGGGATTCAATGAGCAGTTCTTC.

This clone showed up just once. The chain uses TRBV2 and TRBJ2-1; TRBD1 might be the D (5 bases). From germline, CDR1 is SNHLY and CDR2 FYNNEI. There are 15 residues in the CDR3. Trimming stripped 1 base from V and 0 bases from J, with 7 bases between. CDR3 loop: CASSEDRSSYNEQFF. The DNA for the CDR3 is TGTGCCAGCAGTGAAGACAGGAGCTCCTACAATGAGCAGTTCTTC.

This chain joins TRBV2 and TRBJ1-5; 9 bases agree with TRBD1. Trimming removed 1 base from V and 9 bases from J; junction bases left unmatched: 7. This CDR3 is 15 amino acids long. Per the germline V gene, CDR1 is SNHLY and CDR2 is FYNNEI. In DNA form, the CDR3 reads TGTGCCAGCAGTGAAGTGGGACAGGGATATGGGCCCCAGCATTTT. It encodes CASSEVGQGYGPQHF.

This clone was seen a handful of times. A read error may produce the germline difference seen at one junction end. Additional DNA sequences in this sample encode the identical CDR3. The genes are TRBV25-1 and TRBJ1-6, with unresolved D. Germline V gene data show CDR1 as MGHDK and CDR2 as SYGVNS. The CDR3 sequence is 15 residues long. CDR3 bases: TGTGCCAGCAGTGACCACAGAGCTTATAATTCCCCCCTCCACTTT. As protein: CASSDHRAYNSPLHF. Full variable domain (rest looked up from reference TRBV25-1 and TRBJ1-6): EADIYQTPRYLVIGTGKKITLECSQTMGHDKMYWYQQDPGMELHLIHYSYGVNSTEKGDLSSESTVSRIRTEHFPLTLESARPSHTSQYLCASSDHRAYNSPLHFGNGTRLTVT.

The V and J genes are TRBV19 and TRBJ2-1; 9 bases align to TRBD2. V dropped 6 bases and J dropped 3; count of bases not matched to a gene: 9. Germline loops: CDR1 LNHDA, CDR2 SQIVND (reference sequence). This CDR3 spans 16 amino acids. The CDR3 nucleotides are TGTGCCAGTAGCCTGTCCGGGACTAGCAGCTACAATGAGCAGTTCTTC. It yields the protein CASSLSGTSSYNEQFF. The entire variable domain, with the rest obtained from reference TRBV19 and TRBJ2-1, is as follows: DGGITQSPKYLFRKEGQNVTLSCEQNLNHDAMYWYRQDPGQGLRLIYYSQIVNDFQKGDIAEGYSVSREKKESFPLTVTSAQKNPTAFYLCASSLSGTSSYNEQFFGPGTRLTVL.

V usage is TRBV9 and J usage is TRBJ2-1; maybe TRBD2 (5 bases). The germline V gene has CDR1 SGDLS and CDR2 YYNGEE. The V and J ends lost 4 bases and 2 bases respectively, with 13 bases between them. The CDR3 runs to 15 residues. The CDR3 spells CASSTGVAAYNEQFF. The CDR3 nucleotides are TGTGCCAGCAGCACCGGGGTAGCTGCCTACAATGAGCAGTTCTTC.

This rearrangement joins TRBV7-9 to TRBJ1-6; D gene uncertain. The CDR3 extends over 19 amino acids. Trimming shortened V by 1 base and J by 10 bases, and 26 bases separated the two germline ends. Germline V lookup: CDR1 SEHNR, CDR2 FQNEAQ (reference sequence). The CDR3 coding sequence is TGTGCCAGCAGCTTAGAGATCCGGCCGAGCTCCTATAGGGAGTCACCCCTCCACTTT. It yields the protein CASSLEIRPSSYRESPLHF. The whole variable domain, filled in from reference TRBV7-9 and TRBJ1-6, reads DTGVSQNPRHKITKRGQNVTFRCDPISEHNRLYWYRQTLGQGPEFLTYFQNEAQLEKSRLLSDRFSAERPKGSFSTLEIQRTEQGDSAMYLCASSLEIRPSSYRESPLHFGNGTRLTVT.

V is TRBV7-9 and J is TRBJ2-5, with 9 positions matching TRBD2. CDR3 length: 19 residues. Germline trimming cut 4 bases from V and 2 bases from J; bases unmatched to any gene: 17. CDR1 is SEHNR, CDR2 FQNEAQ, per germline (reference sequence). CDR3: CASSSTVRGGREAQETQYF. CDR3 sequence (DNA): TGTGCCAGCAGCTCCACGGTTCGGGGCGGGAGGGAGGCGCAAGAGACCCAGTACTTC.

Worth noting for this clone: Other DNA sequences in this sample translate to the same CDR3. The chain carries TRBV10-3 and TRBJ1-2; 9 bases agree with TRBD1. The V gene's germline CDR1 is ENHRY and CDR2 SYGVKD. V lost 3 bases to trimming and J lost 8 bases; unmatched junction nucleotides: 7. CDR3 length equals 14 residues. CDR3 DNA: TGTGCCATCAGTGAAGGACAGGGGACCTACGGCTACACCTTC. Translating it yields CAISEGQGTYGYTF.

The CDR3 loop reads CASSFDRLPLMNTEAFF. The CDR3 DNA sequence: TGTGCCAGCAGCTTCGACAGGCTCCCCTTGATGAACACTGAAGCTTTCTTT. The gene calls are TRBV5-4 and TRBJ1-1; TRBD1 is a possible D gene (6 bases). V was cut by 2 bases and J by 0 bases, with 17 bases left in between. Germline V gene sequence: CDR1 SGHNT, CDR2 YYREEE (reference sequence). The CDR3 extends over 17 amino acids.

The gene calls are TRBV5-1 and TRBJ2-7; 12 positions match TRBD2. The CDR3 loop spans 16 amino acids. Germline assignment: CDR1 SGHRS and CDR2 YFSETQ. Germline trimming cut 4 bases from V and 7 bases from J; bases unmatched to any gene: 12. CDR3 sequence reads: CASSQTWTSGAEEQYF. Written as DNA, the CDR3 is TGCGCCAGCAGCCAAACCTGGACTAGCGGGGCTGAGGAGCAGTACTTC.

The chain combines TRBV7-9 with TRBJ1-1; no clear D gene. There are 14 residues in the CDR3. Germline CDR1 SEHNR, CDR2 FQNEAQ (reference sequence). Deletions cut 1 base from V and 1 base from J, with 7 bases between. The CDR3 sequence: CASSLVSANTEAFF. In DNA form, the CDR3 reads TGTGCCAGCAGCTTAGTGAGCGCGAACACTGAAGCTTTCTTT. Looking up the rest from reference TRBV7-9 and TRBJ1-1 gives the full variable domain: DTGVSQNPRHKITKRGQNVTFRCDPISEHNRLYWYRQTLGQGPEFLTYFQNEAQLEKSRLLSDRFSAERPKGSFSTLEIQRTEQGDSAMYLCASSLVSANTEAFFGQGTRLTVV.

The chain recombines TRBV9 with TRBJ2-7; perhaps TRBD1 as D (6 bases). CDR1 is SGDLS and CDR2 is YYNGEE in the germline V gene. There are 15 residues in the CDR3. The V end was cut by 4 bases, the J end by 2 bases, with 16 bases between. Written as DNA, the CDR3 is TGTGCCAGCAGCCCCTGGGACATCCTACCCTACGAGCAGTACTTC. Translating it yields CASSPWDILPYEQYF.

This chain connects TRBV6-1 to TRBJ1-5, with D unclear. CDR3 length: 15 amino acids. V lost 2 bases and J 4 bases, leaving 12 bases between the germline ends. Germline CDR1 MNHNS, CDR2 SASEGT. In DNA form, the CDR3 reads TGTGCCAGCAGTGAAATGGGAGGCCCAAATCAGCCCCAGCATTTT. This encodes CASSEMGGPNQPQHF.

V is TRBV29-1 and J is TRBJ1-4, with D tentatively TRBD1 (6 bases). The CDR3 covers 13 residues. Germline V gene sequence: CDR1 SQVTM, CDR2 ANQGSEA. V was clipped by 6 bases and J by 5 bases, with 13 bases between them. The CDR3 sequence: CSVLQGKNEKLFF. CDR3 sequence (DNA): TGCAGCGTCCTACAGGGAAAGAATGAAAAACTGTTTTTT. The variable domain in full, completed from reference TRBV29-1 and TRBJ1-4, reads SAVISQKPSRDICQRGTSLTIQCQVDSQVTMMFWYRQQPGQSLTLIATANQGSEATYESGFVIDKFPISRPNLTFSTLTVSNMSPEDSSIYLCSVLQGKNEKLFFGSGTQLSVL.

The chain couples TRBV10-1 to TRBJ2-7, with 8 nucleotides matching TRBD2. The germline gives CDR1 WNHNN, CDR2 SYGVQD (reference sequence). V lost 6 bases to trimming and J lost 5 bases; unmatched junction nucleotides: 9. The CDR3 is made up of 14 amino acids. CDR3 bases: TGCGCCAGCAGCCCCCTGGGAGCGGGAGACGAGCAGTACTTC. This translates into CASSPLGAGDEQYF.

The V call is TRBV25-1, the J call TRBJ1-1, with D possibly being TRBD1 (6 bases). Germline V gives CDR1 MGHDK, CDR2 SYGVNS. V was trimmed by 4 bases and J by 2 bases, leaving 14 bases between them. CDR3 length: 15 residues. In nucleotides, the CDR3 is TGTGCCAGCAGTGGCCGATGGACAGTCAACACTGAAGCTTTCTTT. This translates into CASSGRWTVNTEAFF.

The genes are TRBV9 and TRBJ2-5, with 11 bases lining up with TRBD1. The CDR3 sequence is 15 residues long. Losses at the gene ends were 3 bases for V and 7 bases for J; bases not matched to a gene: 8. Germline CDR1 and CDR2: SGDLS and YYNGEE. CDR3 protein: CASSAREGQGGTQYF. In DNA form, the CDR3 reads TGTGCCAGCAGCGCAAGAGAGGGACAGGGGGGGACCCAGTACTTC.

This clone was detected only once. The V call is TRBV10-3, the J call TRBJ2-1; TRBD2 matches 15 bases. Germline V gene lookup returns CDR1 ENHRY and CDR2 SYGVKD. There are 16 residues in the CDR3. V lost 6 bases, J lost 7 bases, and 7 bases stayed unmatched. CDR3 loop: CAIRGTSGRPGNEQFF. The CDR3 coding sequence is TGTGCCATCAGAGGGACTAGCGGGAGGCCAGGGAATGAGCAGTTCTTC.